These T cell receptor beta chains were read from a single sample in a study of shared clonotypes between healthy human individuals. Measured with immunoSEQ multiplex PCR; TCRdb has only the in-frame clones, and not every one. The data contain about 1.5 million clones, 95% to 99% of them singletons. Sequencing was carried out using naive CD4+ T cells sorted from blood. The receptors here all came from a man aged 30 to 39 in good health. The CDR3 runs from the conserved cysteine through the conserved F or W. The D gene is left open where the match is weak. A clone size is listed for some rows: how often the clone was seen (once, few, many), or a class if it is expanded.

CDR3 | V | D | size | J
CASSADRVNTGELFF | TRBV6-1 | TRBD1 | once | TRBJ2-2
CASSSRQPNTEAFF | TRBV7-3 | NA | NA | TRBJ1-1
CASSQTTGKRDEQFF | TRBV7-2 | TRBD1 | NA | TRBJ2-1
CASSLNRGDTQYF | TRBV18 | TRBD1 | NA | TRBJ2-3
CSASSLSEQYF | TRBV20-1 | NA | NA | TRBJ2-7
CASSLATGSGPGPYNEQFF | TRBV11-2 | NA | NA | TRBJ2-1
CASSVAVNTEAFF | TRBV6-4 | NA | NA | TRBJ1-1
CASSLLGSSDTQYF | TRBV7-9 | NA | NA | TRBJ2-3
CASSLVLAGGSYNEQFF | TRBV5-5 | TRBD2 | once | TRBJ2-1
CASSPLAGTYNEQFF | TRBV9 | NA | NA | TRBJ2-1
CASSIGGIKGVNEQFF | TRBV19 | NA | NA | TRBJ2-1
CSVKGLAGVVYNEQFF | TRBV29-1 | TRBD2 | NA | TRBJ2-1
CASSVLAGGTDTQYF | TRBV27 | TRBD2 | NA | TRBJ2-3
CASSLGPQGPGGYTF | TRBV5-1 | NA | once | TRBJ1-2
CASSERRQETQYF | TRBV2 | NA | NA | TRBJ2-5
CATSRGASNEKLFF | TRBV15 | NA | NA | TRBJ1-4
CASSFGLAGDREQFF | TRBV7-9 | TRBD2 | NA | TRBJ2-1
CASSLETSFTDTQYF | TRBV5-6 | TRBD2 | NA | TRBJ2-3
CASNRDSSVTDTQYF | TRBV11-2 | TRBD1 | NA | TRBJ2-3
CAWSPLAGGDIQYF | TRBV30 | TRBD2 | NA | TRBJ2-4
CASSQERISGNTIYF | TRBV4-2 | NA | NA | TRBJ1-3
CASTGTSESTDTQYF | TRBV6-6 | TRBD2 | NA | TRBJ2-3
CASSQVVGGTPYF | TRBV14 | TRBD2 | once | TRBJ2-3
CASSRGDDNYIQYF | TRBV27 | TRBD2 | once | TRBJ2-4
CASSGQHGGLYEQYF | TRBV6-1 | NA | NA | TRBJ2-7
CASSVGAGATRETQYF | TRBV9 | NA | NA | TRBJ2-5
CASSYRAGGPETQYF | TRBV28 | TRBD2 | NA | TRBJ2-5
CASSNLWDSRNEKLFF | TRBV21-1 | NA | NA | TRBJ1-4
CASSQTGSQETQYF | TRBV5-5 | NA | NA | TRBJ2-5
CASSQYRDIEGTF | TRBV4-3 | NA | NA | TRBJ1-2
CASSLAGGGNTIYF | TRBV5-1 | TRBD1 | NA | TRBJ1-3
CASLRDRGDEQFF | TRBV19 | TRBD1 | NA | TRBJ2-1
CASSVGVSNEKLFF | TRBV5-1 | NA | NA | TRBJ1-4
CASSPPGTRWEQFF | TRBV18 | TRBD2 | NA | TRBJ2-1
CASSLGDRPHQPQHF | TRBV4-2 | NA | NA | TRBJ1-5
CASSKGPGISGKLFF | TRBV19 | NA | NA | TRBJ1-4
CASRRENYEQYF | TRBV2 | NA | NA | TRBJ2-7
CASSVGSSPYNEQFF | TRBV9 | NA | NA | TRBJ2-1
CARPRRGGDTQYF | TRBV2 | NA | once | TRBJ2-3
CASSYWGEVSNQPQHF | TRBV6-5 | NA | NA | TRBJ1-5
CASSPRTANVLTF | TRBV19 | NA | NA | TRBJ2-6
CASMRRTDTGELFF | TRBV19 | NA | NA | TRBJ2-2
CASSPGQAGTGELFF | TRBV11-2 | NA | NA | TRBJ2-2
CASSLALGEDRVRSVEQFF | TRBV5-1 | TRBD1 | NA | TRBJ2-1
CASSSDRGNTEAFF | TRBV7-2 | NA | NA | TRBJ1-1
CASSLFGQRNEQFF | TRBV5-1 | NA | NA | TRBJ2-1
CASSLTQATEAFF | TRBV7-9 | NA | NA | TRBJ1-1
CASSLAVREDYGYTF | TRBV7-9 | NA | NA | TRBJ1-2
CASSARGMGQFANTGELFF | TRBV9 | NA | NA | TRBJ2-2
CSTTTVTSSYNEQFF | TRBV29-1 | NA | NA | TRBJ2-1
CASSLEDRANEQFF | TRBV5-1 | TRBD1 | NA | TRBJ2-1
CATSRDRGHYGYTF | TRBV15 | TRBD1 | NA | TRBJ1-2
CASSLSFQLEAFF | TRBV5-1 | NA | NA | TRBJ1-1
CASSIAREVQPQHF | TRBV19 | NA | NA | TRBJ1-5
CASSLVSPSNTEAFF | TRBV5-1 | NA | NA | TRBJ1-1
CSARGRETQYF | TRBV20-1 | NA | NA | TRBJ2-5
CASSRNIARGDRYEQYF | TRBV18 | NA | NA | TRBJ2-7
CASSSLQGHYGYTF | TRBV6-5 | TRBD1 | NA | TRBJ1-2
CASSFDLAYNEQFF | TRBV5-1 | NA | NA | TRBJ2-1